These T cell receptor beta chains were read from a single sample in a study of CD8 T cells in Susac syndrome. Each CDR3 protein gets one entry after TCRdb re-called the immunoSEQ multiplex PCR reads with MiXCR. The repertoire holds 110,000 to 150,000 distinct CDR3 sequences, approximately 94% seen once, with less than 0.085% in the top ten. Sequenced input: CD4+ T cells from PBMCs. Source of these receptors: a human donor with Susac syndrome. Both conserved end residues are part of each CDR3. Fields, in order: D gene, V gene, J gene, clone size, CDR3 protein, CDR3 DNA. D genes are given only for firm matches. Not all rows give a size; the values are once, few, many and, for expanded clones, a class.

-	TRBV7-9	TRBJ2-2	-	CASSLGAGELFF	TGTGCCAGCAGCTTGGGTGCCGGGGAGCTGTTTTTT
-	TRBV6-5	TRBJ1-6	-	CASSYSGQQSFSPLHF	TGTGCCAGCAGTTACTCTGGGCAGCAAAGTTTTTCACCCCTCCACTTT
-	TRBV2	TRBJ2-7	-	CASNSQSYEQYF	TGTGCCAGCAACAGTCAATCCTACGAGCAGTACTTC
-	TRBV7-2	TRBJ1-5	-	CASSSGQGREPQHF	TGTGCCAGCAGCTCCGGGCAGGGTAGGGAGCCCCAGCATTTT
TRBD2	TRBV9	TRBJ2-2	-	CASSGGLVITGELFF	TGTGCCAGCAGCGGAGGACTAGTCATCACCGGGGAGCTGTTTTTT
-	TRBV3-1	TRBJ2-1	-	CASSQSTDNEQFF	TGTGCCAGCAGCCAATCGACAGACAATGAGCAGTTCTTC
-	TRBV21-1	TRBJ2-5	-	CASSKDPPGNGETQYF	TGTGCCAGCAGCAAAGACCCCCCAGGCAACGGAGAGACCCAGTACTTC
-	TRBV12-3/TRBV12-4	TRBJ1-6	-	CASNLGGALHF	TGTGCCAGCAACCTGGGGGGGGCCCTCCACTTT
-	TRBV7-9	TRBJ1-1	-	CASQGMNTEAFF	TGTGCCAGCCAGGGCATGAACACTGAAGCTTTCTTT
-	TRBV18	TRBJ2-1	-	CASSPWGDEQFF	TGTGCCAGCTCACCGTGGGGGGATGAGCAGTTCTTC
TRBD2	TRBV7-9	TRBJ2-1	-	CASSWEREVPPSPQFF	TGTGCCAGCAGCTGGGAGCGGGAGGTCCCCCCTTCCCCGCAGTTCTTC
-	TRBV6-6	TRBJ2-1	-	CASSRRGEAVNEQFF	TGTGCCAGCAGCCGACGGGGTGAAGCAGTCAATGAGCAGTTCTTC
-	TRBV18	TRBJ2-3	-	CASSPPVGADTQYF	TGTGCCAGCTCACCACCGGTGGGGGCAGATACGCAGTATTTT
-	TRBV9	TRBJ2-6	-	CASSGDWLSGANVLTF	TGTGCCAGCAGTGGAGACTGGCTCTCTGGGGCCAACGTCCTGACTTTC
TRBD2	TRBV29-1	TRBJ2-7	-	CSVSKGLAGSYEQYF	TGCAGCGTTTCAAAGGGACTAGCGGGATCCTACGAGCAGTACTTC
-	TRBV24-1	TRBJ1-4	once	CATTDGTNEKLFF	TGTGCCACCACCGACGGAACTAATGAAAAACTGTTTTTT
TRBD2	TRBV12-3/TRBV12-4	TRBJ2-7	-	CASSPPRTSGYEQYF	TGTGCCAGCAGCCCCCCCAGGACTAGCGGTTACGAGCAGTACTTC
-	TRBV11-2	TRBJ1-2	-	CASSRSPSEGYGYTF	TGTGCCAGCAGCCGCTCCCCAAGTGAAGGCTATGGCTACACCTTC
TRBD2	TRBV20-1	TRBJ2-2	-	CSASKAGGPSGELFF	TGCAGTGCTAGCAAGGCGGGGGGGCCAAGCGGGGAGCTGTTTTTT
-	TRBV18	TRBJ2-5	-	CASSPDRIGETQYF	TGTGCCAGCTCACCAGACAGAATCGGGGAGACCCAGTACTTC
TRBD1	TRBV20-1	TRBJ1-2	-	CSAVDRGRNYGYTF	TGCAGTGCAGTGGACAGGGGGCGAAACTATGGCTACACCTTC
TRBD2	TRBV25-1	TRBJ2-3	-	CASRLAGLSTDTQYF	TGTGCCAGCAGACTAGCGGGCCTTAGCACAGATACGCAGTATTTT
-	TRBV4-1	TRBJ2-5	-	CASSQDRASQETQYF	TGCGCCAGCAGCCAAGATAGGGCTAGTCAAGAGACCCAGTACTTC
TRBD1	TRBV3-1	TRBJ1-1	-	CASSQHRDRGSEAFF	TGTGCCAGCAGCCAACACCGGGACAGGGGCTCTGAAGCTTTCTTT
TRBD1	TRBV7-9	TRBJ2-7	-	CASGTDYEQYF	TGTGCCTCCGGGACAGACTACGAGCAGTACTTC
TRBD1	TRBV28	TRBJ1-4	-	CASTKGGEKLFF	TGTGCCAGCACCAAAGGGGGCGAAAAACTGTTTTTT
-	TRBV15	TRBJ1-2	-	CATSGRSRYGYTF	TGTGCCACCAGCGGCAGATCTCGCTATGGCTACACCTTC
-	TRBV2	TRBJ1-5	-	CASSEVSAFNQPQHF	TGTGCCAGCAGTGAAGTGTCAGCCTTCAATCAGCCCCAGCATTTT
TRBD1	TRBV12-3/TRBV12-4	TRBJ1-5	-	CASSPRQGHQPQHF	TGTGCCAGCAGCCCGAGACAGGGACATCAGCCCCAGCATTTT
-	TRBV14	TRBJ2-2	-	CASSQRDGAGELFF	TGTGCCAGCAGCCAGAGGGATGGGGCCGGGGAGCTGTTTTTT
-	TRBV7-2	TRBJ2-1	-	CASSSTRSDEQFF	TGTGCCAGCAGCTCGACCCGTAGCGATGAGCAGTTCTTC
TRBD2	TRBV7-2	TRBJ2-1	-	CASSGGGPWEQFF	TGTGCCAGCAGCGGGGGAGGGCCGTGGGAGCAGTTCTTC
-	TRBV5-1	TRBJ1-1	-	CASSRVEGIEAFF	TGCGCCAGCAGTAGAGTGGAAGGGATTGAAGCTTTCTTT
TRBD2	TRBV15	TRBJ2-5	-	CATGLAGTETQYF	TGTGCCACCGGACTAGCGGGGACGGAGACCCAGTACTTC
TRBD2	TRBV19	TRBJ2-3	-	CASTRGVAGGGDTQYF	TGTGCCAGTACCCGCGGAGTAGCGGGGGGGGGAGATACGCAGTATTTT
TRBD2	TRBV29-1	TRBJ2-1	-	CSALILAGYNNEQFF	TGCAGCGCTTTAATCCTAGCGGGGTACAACAATGAGCAGTTCTTC
-	TRBV4-1	TRBJ2-7	-	CASSQRAGGYEQYF	TGCGCCAGCAGCCAAAGGGCCGGGGGCTACGAGCAGTACTTC
-	TRBV29-1	TRBJ1-5	-	CSVAQGSGQPQHF	TGCAGCGTGGCCCAGGGTTCGGGCCAGCCCCAGCATTTT
-	TRBV12-3/TRBV12-4	TRBJ1-5	-	CASSLAGTPGPPQHF	TGTGCCAGCAGTTTAGCGGGGACGCCGGGTCCGCCCCAGCATTTT
-	TRBV24-1	TRBJ2-3	-	CATSDRTGTQAQYF	TGTGCCACCAGTGACCGGACGGGTACCCAGGCGCAGTATTTT
-	TRBV20-1	TRBJ1-5	-	CSAPQGTGQPQHF	TGCAGTGCGCCACAGGGTACGGGTCAGCCCCAGCATTTT
-	TRBV23-1	TRBJ1-3	-	CASSRSQGPSSGNTIYF	TGCGCCAGCAGTCGTTCGCAGGGCCCGAGCTCTGGAAACACCATATATTTT
-	TRBV28	TRBJ2-7	once	CASRVAGFRQYF	TGTGCCAGCAGGGTCGCAGGGTTCAGGCAGTACTTC
-	TRBV28	TRBJ1-5	-	CASTPQHKGQPQHF	TGTGCCAGCACTCCCCAACATAAGGGCCAGCCCCAGCATTTT